This T cell receptor beta chain was sequenced during a study of T cell repertoires in cytomegalovirus infection. In the study overall: Shared public TCR beta signatures pointed to both CMV infection and a matching HLA type.

One entry per CDR3 protein, called by TCRdb with MiXCR from the reads. The table includes approximately 500,000 distinct CDR3 sequences, 15% to 20% detected once. Study findings and constraints: Ex vivo responses were dominated by HLA-C-restricted CMV-specific TCR beta clonotypes. CMV carriers with the relevant HLA were identified by cumulative public TCR beta family frequency.

Ten or more counts support this clonotype. The antigen is unknown. The specimen sequenced was CD8+ T cells from PBMCs. The TCR comes from a human donor in good health (CMV status not recorded). Some clones in this sample may be carry-over from other donors' samples.

The CDR3 bases are TGTGCCACCAGACCGTCCGGGACAGAACTATCCCTTCGCTACGAGCAGTACTTC. Protein sequence: CATRPSGTELSLRYEQYF. The chain uses TRBV15 and TRBJ2-7; the match to TRBD1 covers 7 bases. This CDR3 is built from 18 residues. Trimming removed 6 bases from V and 3 bases from J; junction bases left unmatched: 20. Germline CDR1 and CDR2: LNHNV and YYDKDF (reference sequence).